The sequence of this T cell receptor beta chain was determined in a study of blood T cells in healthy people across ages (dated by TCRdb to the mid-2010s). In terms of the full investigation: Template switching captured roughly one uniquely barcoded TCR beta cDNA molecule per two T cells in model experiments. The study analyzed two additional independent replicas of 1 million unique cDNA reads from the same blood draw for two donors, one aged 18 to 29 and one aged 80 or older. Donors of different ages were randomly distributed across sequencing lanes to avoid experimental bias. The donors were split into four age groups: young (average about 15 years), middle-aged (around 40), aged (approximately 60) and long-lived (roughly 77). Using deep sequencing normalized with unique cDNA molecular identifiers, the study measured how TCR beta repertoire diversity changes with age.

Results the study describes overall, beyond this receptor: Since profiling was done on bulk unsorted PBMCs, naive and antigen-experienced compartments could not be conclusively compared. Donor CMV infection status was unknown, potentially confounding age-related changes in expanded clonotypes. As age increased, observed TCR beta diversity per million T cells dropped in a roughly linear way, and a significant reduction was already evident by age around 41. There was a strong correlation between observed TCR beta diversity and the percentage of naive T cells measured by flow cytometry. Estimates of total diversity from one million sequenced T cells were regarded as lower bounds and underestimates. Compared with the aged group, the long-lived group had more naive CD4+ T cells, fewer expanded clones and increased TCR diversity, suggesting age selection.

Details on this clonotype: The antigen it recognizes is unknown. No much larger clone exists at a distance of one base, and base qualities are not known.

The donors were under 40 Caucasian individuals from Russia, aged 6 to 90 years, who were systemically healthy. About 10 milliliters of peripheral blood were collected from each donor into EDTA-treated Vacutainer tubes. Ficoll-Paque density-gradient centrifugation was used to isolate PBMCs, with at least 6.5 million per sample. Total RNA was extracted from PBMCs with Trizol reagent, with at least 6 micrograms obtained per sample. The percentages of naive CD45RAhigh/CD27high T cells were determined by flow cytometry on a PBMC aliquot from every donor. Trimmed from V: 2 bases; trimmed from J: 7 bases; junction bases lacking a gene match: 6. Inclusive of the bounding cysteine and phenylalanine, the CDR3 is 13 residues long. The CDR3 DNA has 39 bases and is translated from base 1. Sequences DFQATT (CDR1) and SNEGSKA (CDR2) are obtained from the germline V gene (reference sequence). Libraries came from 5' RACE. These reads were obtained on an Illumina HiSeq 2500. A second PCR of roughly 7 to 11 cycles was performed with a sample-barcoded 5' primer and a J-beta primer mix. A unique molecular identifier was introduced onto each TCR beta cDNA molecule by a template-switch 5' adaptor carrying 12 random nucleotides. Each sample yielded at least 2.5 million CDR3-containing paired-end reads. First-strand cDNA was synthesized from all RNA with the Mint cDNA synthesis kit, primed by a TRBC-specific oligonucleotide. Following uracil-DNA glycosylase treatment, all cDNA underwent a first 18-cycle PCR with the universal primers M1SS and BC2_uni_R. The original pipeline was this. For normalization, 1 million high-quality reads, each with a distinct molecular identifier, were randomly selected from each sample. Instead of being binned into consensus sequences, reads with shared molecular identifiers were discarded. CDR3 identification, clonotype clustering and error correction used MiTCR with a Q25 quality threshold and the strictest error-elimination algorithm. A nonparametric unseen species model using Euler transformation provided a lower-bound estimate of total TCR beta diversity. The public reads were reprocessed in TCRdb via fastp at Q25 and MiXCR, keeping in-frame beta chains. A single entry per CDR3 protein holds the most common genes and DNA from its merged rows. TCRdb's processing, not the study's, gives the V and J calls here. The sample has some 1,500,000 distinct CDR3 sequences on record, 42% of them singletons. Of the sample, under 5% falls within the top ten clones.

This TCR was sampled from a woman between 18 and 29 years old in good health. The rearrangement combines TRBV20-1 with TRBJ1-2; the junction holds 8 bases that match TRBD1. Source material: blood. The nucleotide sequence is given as TGCAGTGCTAGACCCCAGGACAGGGCTGGCTACACCTTC. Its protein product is CSARPQDRAGYTF.